Each of the 5 T cell receptor beta chains below was sequenced from the same sample in a study of blood T cell repertoires in COVID-19 (dated by TCRdb to about 2020). The protocol used for the library was the immunoSEQ multiplex PCR assay. TCRdb limited this immuneACCESS table to in-frame rearrangements with V and J called. A share of clones is missing; checked studies link under half to unresolved V genes, and the rest is unexplained. The sample yields some 170,000 clones; roughly 80% were counted once. The ten largest make up 2.8% of the sample. The specimen sequenced was peripheral blood. These receptors all come from a man aged 70 or older with acute or convalescent COVID-19.

The V call is TRBV5-1, the J call TRBJ1-1, with TRBD1 identical over 8 bases. Germline-derived CDR1 and CDR2 are SGHRS and YFSETQ. CDR3 length equals 12 residues. Trimming cost V 4 bases and J 9 bases; bases outside gene matches: 5. The CDR3 reads CASSTGQGQAFF. CDR3 sequence (DNA): TGCGCCAGCAGCACCGGACAGGGACAAGCTTTCTTT.

The V gene is TRBV27, the J gene TRBJ1-3, with D possibly TRBD1 on 5 matching bases. CDR1 MNHEY and CDR2 SMNVEV come from the germline V gene (reference sequence). Trimming left V 8 bases short and J 4 bases short, with 9 bases between. The CDR3 spans 12 residues. CDR3 in amino acids: CASGAGGNTIYF. As DNA, the CDR3 is TGTGCCAGCGGCGCAGGGGGAAACACCATATATTTT.

This clone was observed a single time. The genes are TRBV5-1 and TRBJ2-2, with 7 bases lining up with TRBD1. This CDR3 spans 14 amino acids. V was clipped by 5 bases and J by 5 bases; unmatched bases: 6. Germline assignment: CDR1 SGHRS and CDR2 YFSETQ. In DNA form, the CDR3 reads TGCGCCAGCAGGACTGGACAGGAGACCGGGGAGCTGTTTTTT. Protein sequence: CASRTGQETGELFF.

This sequence joins TRBV5-4 and TRBJ2-3; D might be TRBD1 (6 bases). The CDR3 covers 14 residues. CDR1 SGHNT and CDR2 YYREEE come from the germline V gene (reference sequence). Trimming shortened V by 7 bases and J by 1 base, and 13 bases separated the two germline ends. The CDR3 region is CASWGQGGTDTQYF. Here the CDR3 DNA reads TGTGCCAGCTGGGGGCAGGGAGGCACAGATACGCAGTATTTT.

CDR3 protein: CASNLAGGPTDTQYF. DNA of the CDR3: TGTGCCAGCAATCTAGCGGGGGGCCCCACAGATACGCAGTATTTT. This chain connects TRBV6-5 to TRBJ2-3; 11 positions match TRBD2. This CDR3 comprises 15 residues. The J segment lost 2 bases and the V segment lost 7 bases, leaving 5 bases of the junction unmatched. Per the germline V gene, CDR1 is MNHEY and CDR2 is SVGAGI.